This T cell receptor beta chain was retrieved from a study of blood T cell repertoires in COVID-19 (dated by TCRdb to 2018 to 2021). For context, the study as a whole: The collaborator samples originated in the United States, Italy and Spain and spanned the acute and convalescent phases of COVID-19. The material from the prospective study consisted of cDNA or gDNA derived from T cells, B-cell-depleted T cells, or PBMCs. Subjects who had been exposed to COVID-19, were actively infected with it, or had recovered from it provided the deeply sampled blood TCRbeta repertoires that made up the dataset. A freely available public database, intended as a resource for researchers studying the immune response to SARS-CoV-2, is where the repertoires were released. The samples were drawn from the first 160 participants of the ongoing ImmuneRACE study and from 950 to 1,500 subjects provided by 6 global collaborators. The sample metadata nearly always contained a de-identified subject ID, COVID-19 status, age in years and sex. HLA class I and class II types, where available, came from metadata supplied by the sample provider rather than from assay-based typing.

Remarks on this clone: The antigen this receptor binds is unknown. Base qualities are not recorded, but no much larger clone differs from it by a single base.

Whole blood was collected in K2EDTA tubes by collaborating institutions according to the institutions' own protocols. For TCRbeta analysis, collaborator samples were shipped as frozen whole blood, as isolated PBMCs, or as DNA extracted from either sample type. From a lookup of the germline V gene (reference sequence), CDR1 and CDR2 are LNHDA and SQIVND. Spanning cysteine to phenylalanine, the CDR3 consists of 12 amino acids. Only the CDR3 DNA is retained, 36 bases long and in frame from the first base. V and J lose 8 bases and 10 bases, and a span of 12 bases separates them. The investigation overall reported the following: The quantity of clinical and demographic metadata differed by source and by participant and was supplied without curation.

TCRbeta CDR3 regions were amplified from genomic DNA using the immunoSEQ Assay, a bias-controlled multiplex PCR. For the original study's pipeline: Within the assay, amplification of reference gene primers was used to estimate how many nucleated cells each sample contained. To quantify the absolute abundance of each unique TCRbeta CDR3 rearrangement, sequence reads were collapsed and filtered. For each sample, productive Simpson clonality was calculated by taking the square root of Simpson's diversity index across productive rearrangements. In TCRdb, the immuneACCESS table is reduced to in-frame sequences with V and J assigned. These tables do not hold every clone; where another copy was compared, an unresolved V gene accounts for under half, and the others remain unexplained. The D gene and trimming were derived from the DNA, and the V and J assignments and clone size from that table. Present in this sample are around 150,000 clones, 70% to 85% of which were seen just once. About 7% of the sample belongs to the ten largest clones.

The receptor comes from a woman aged 50 to 60 in a cohort sampled during active or convalescent COVID-19. Specimen: peripheral blood. The chain joins TRBV19 to TRBJ1-6; a weak D assignment points to TRBD1 (5 bases agree). The nucleotide sequence is TGTGCCAGTTGCCAGGGAGGCTCACCCCTCCACTTT. Translation gives CASCQGGSPLHF.